This T cell receptor (beta chain) was identified in a study of tumor and adjacent non-tumor tissue in lung cancer listed by TCRdb under 2018. Turning to the overall study: Of the cohort, over 9 patients had adenocarcinoma, 2 had squamous cell carcinoma and 1 had small cell lung cancer. In total, sequencing yielded 125,075,908 productive TCRbeta reads, which works out to an average of about 3.9 million reads per sample. The 15 or so patients were aged about 31 to 76 years, included approximately ten men and 5 women, and had TNM stage I to III disease. More than 25 paired specimens, one tumor and one normal lung sample per patient, were profiled by TCRbeta CDR3 sequencing. Using bulk TCRbeta repertoires from roughly 14 lung cancer patients, the study set lung tumor tissue side by side with matched distant non-tumor lung tissue. Broad study findings and their caveats: Peripheral blood was not sequenced, so blood TCRbeta repertoires in these lung cancer patients were not examined. Younger patients had significantly higher TCR diversity, and higher tumor TCR diversity was associated with shorter overall and disease-free survival. Only around 15 patients were included in the cohort, and the need for larger samples and more detailed clinical data was noted by the authors. The top 100 clones made up a significantly larger cumulative share of the repertoire in normal lung than in tumor tissue. Tumor tissue showed significantly greater TCR diversity (inverse Simpson) than normal lung tissue (approximately 430 vs 150, P = 0.0075, Mann-Whitney U test). The sequencing platform is not named in the methods, and unique molecular identifiers are not mentioned.

The library was obtained by multiplex PCR. Sequencer: Illumina HiSeq 2500. Following protocols modified from ARM-PCR, the researchers constructed TCRbeta libraries through three rounds of nested PCR with primers (Table S4). Before sequencing, PCR products of 200-500 bp were excised from the gel and purified with the QIAquick gel extraction kit. Turning to the authors' computational methods: Trimmomatic was used to clean the reads, FLASH merged the cleaned reads into complete CDR3 sequences, and MiTCR assigned the sequences to V(D)J germline segments. Clonal diversity was calculated as the inverse Simpson's index using VDJtools. In-frame sequences without a premature stop codon were defined as productive reads. TCRdb itself trimmed the public reads at Q25 with fastp, ran MiXCR and retained productive beta chains. Here each entry gathers all rows of one CDR3 protein and keeps the most common genes and DNA. TCRdb, not the authors, supplied the V and J calls. A total of tens of thousands of distinct CDR3 sequences appear in this sample, about 70% of them only once. The ten largest account for around 19% of the sample.

Details on this clonotype: Its target antigen remains unknown. No clone much larger than this one lies a single base away; base qualities are absent.

Counted from cysteine to phenylalanine, this CDR3 has 14 amino acids. Just the 42-base CDR3 DNA is kept, in frame starting at base 1. Sequences SGHAT (CDR1) and FQNNGV (CDR2) are obtained from the germline V gene. V loses 5 bases at its end and J loses 8 bases; junction bases beyond the gene matches: 5. RNA was isolated from bulk, unsorted tissue, and RNA quality was assessed with a NanoDrop ND-1000 and an Agilent 2100. The donors were newly diagnosed lung cancer patients admitted for thoracic surgery in China from August to November 2014 who had not received prior chemotherapy. Patients with previous radiotherapy or chemotherapy, or with another concurrent cancer, were excluded from the study. Surgical tissue pieces of roughly 1-2 cm3 were preserved in RNAlater solution and stored at -80 °C until use.

Sequenced material: lung tumor tissue. This clonotype originated in a man aged 60 to 75 with non-small cell lung cancer. The sequence is built from TRBV11-2 and TRBJ2-1, with 11 junctional bases fitting TRBD1. The sequenced DNA: TGTGCCAGCAGCCCCGGACAGGGGGCCGATGAGCAGTTCTTC. Its protein reads: CASSPGQGADEQFF.